Listed below are T cell receptor beta chains from one sample, sequenced in a study of T cells in Graves' hyperthyroidism and ophthalmopathy. TCRdb itself ran the multiplex PCR reads through MiXCR, one entry per CDR3 protein. The sample yields a few hundred thousand distinct CDR3 sequences, approximately 15% seen once. Source material: blood. All receptors derive from a woman younger than 35 with Graves' hyperthyroidism. CDR3s include the opening cysteine and the closing phenylalanine or tryptophan. The D gene is left open where the match is weak. Not every row has a clone size; where given, it reads once, few, many or a size class.

j_gene	d_gene	v_gene	abundance	CDR3nt	CDR3aa
TRBJ1-5	-	TRBV5-1	few	TGCGCCAGCAGCCCGGACGGACAGTTTAATCAGCCCCAGCATTTT	CASSPDGQFNQPQHF
TRBJ2-1	TRBD2	TRBV7-9	-	TGTGCCAGCAGCTACCCAACCCAGGGACTAGCGGGTAACAATGAGCAGTTCTTC	CASSYPTQGLAGNNEQFF
TRBJ2-2	TRBD2	TRBV13	-	TGTGCCAGCAGCAAAAGGGGGCTAGCGGGAGGAGGCACCGGGGAGCTGTTTTTT	CASSKRGLAGGGTGELFF
TRBJ1-2	-	TRBV3-1	many	TGTGCCAGCAGCCAAGACAGAGCCTACTATGGCTACACCTTC	CASSQDRAYYGYTF
TRBJ1-1	-	TRBV20-1	many	TGCAGTGCTAGAAAGAACACTGAAGCTTTCTTT	CSARKNTEAFF
TRBJ2-1	-	TRBV7-9	many	TGTGCCAGCAGCTTAGTAGGAGCGGGCCGGGGTCTTCGGAATGAGCAGTTCTTC	CASSLVGAGRGLRNEQFF
TRBJ2-3	TRBD2	TRBV20-1	many	TGCAGTGCTAGAGATGCCGAAGCGGGAGGTTGGGCAGATACGCAGTATTTT	CSARDAEAGGWADTQYF
TRBJ1-4	-	TRBV24-1	many	TGTGCCACCAGTGATTTGTCCGACAGAGGGGGTGAAAAACTGTTTTTT	CATSDLSDRGGEKLFF
TRBJ1-1	-	TRBV19	-	TGTGCCAGTAGTAGGGGCGGCAGGGCCAACACTGAAGCTTTCTTT	CASSRGGRANTEAFF
TRBJ1-1	-	TRBV6-1	few	TGTGCCAGCACTTCGCCCGGGGACACTGAAGCTTTCTTT	CASTSPGDTEAFF
TRBJ2-2	-	TRBV7-7	many	TGTGCCAGCAGCCCTAGCGACACGGCCGGGGAGCTGTTTTTT	CASSPSDTAGELFF
TRBJ1-1	-	TRBV3-1	many	TGTGCCAGCAGCCAAGATTTGGTTCGTACTGAAGCTTTCTTT	CASSQDLVRTEAFF
TRBJ2-5	TRBD1	TRBV29-1	many	TGCAGCGTTGAGTTGGCAGGGGGACAAGAGACCCAGTACTTC	CSVELAGGQETQYF
TRBJ1-1	-	TRBV30	many	TGTGCCTGGATTCGGACTCTGTCCACTGAAGCTTTCTTT	CAWIRTLSTEAFF
TRBJ2-1	-	TRBV5-1	many	TGCGCCAGCAGCTTGACGGGAGAAGGGTACAATGAGCAGTTCTTC	CASSLTGEGYNEQFF
TRBJ1-2	-	TRBV12-5	many	TGTGCTAGTGGTTTGGACGACGGACTGGGGGGCGATGGCTACACCTTC	CASGLDDGLGGDGYTF
TRBJ2-5	-	TRBV5-1	-	TGCGCCAGCAGCTTGGGAATCGACCGGGGGGAGACCCAGTACTTC	CASSLGIDRGETQYF
TRBJ2-5	-	TRBV5-6	few	TGTGCCAGCAGCTTGAGGTCAGCATTCCAAGAGACCCAGTACTTC	CASSLRSAFQETQYF
TRBJ2-5	-	TRBV5-6	many	TGTGCCAGCACCCTAGGGGAGACCCAGTACTTC	CASTLGETQYF
TRBJ2-3	-	TRBV5-1	many	TGCGCCAGCAGCCCCTCACGCCAGCGGCTCACAGATACGCAGTATTTT	CASSPSRQRLTDTQYF
TRBJ1-3	-	TRBV10-3	many	TGTGCCAGCGCGGGACTGCTCGGTGAAGGAAACACCATATATTTT	CASAGLLGEGNTIYF